Listed below are T cell receptor beta chains from one sample, sequenced in a study of glioma-infiltrating T cells. TCRdb reprocessed the multiplex PCR reads via MiXCR and lists one record per CDR3 protein. The sample has around 350,000 distinct CDR3 sequences; more than 35% are singletons. The sequencing input was glioma tissue, nonneoplastic brain tissue, or PBMCs (not recorded which). The origin of the receptors is a human donor with low-grade glioma or glioblastoma, undergoing nonglioma brain surgery, or in good health (not recorded which). Both conserved end residues are part of each CDR3. The D gene is left open where the match is weak. Clone size, where shown, is once, few, many, or a class for clones that have expanded.

clone_size j_call v_call d_call cdr3_aa cdr3_nt
- TRBJ2-5 TRBV27 TRBD1 CASRGGDRGYQETQYF TGTGCCAGCAGGGGTGGGGACAGGGGGTACCAAGAGACCCAGTACTTC
- TRBJ2-3 TRBV7-2 TRBD1 CASSLWDSSTDTQYF TGTGCCAGCAGCTTATGGGACAGCAGCACAGATACGCAGTATTTT
- TRBJ2-5 TRBV2 - CASSPERTETQYF TGTGCCAGCAGCCCTGAAAGGACGGAGACCCAGTACTTC
- TRBJ2-4 TRBV20-1 - CSAETQGENIQYF TGCAGTGCTGAGACGCAGGGAGAAAACATTCAATACTTC
- TRBJ2-5 TRBV27 - CASNFRSQETQYF TGTGCCAGCAATTTTCGGTCACAAGAGACCCAGTACTTC
- TRBJ2-1 TRBV6-5 TRBD2 CASSSSGKAGNEQFF TGTGCCAGCAGTTCCAGCGGGAAGGCTGGCAATGAGCAGTTCTTC
few TRBJ2-1 TRBV20-1 TRBD2 CSAAGLAGAAYNEQFF TGCAGTGCCGCGGGACTAGCGGGTGCTGCCTACAATGAGCAGTTCTTC
few TRBJ2-7 TRBV7-2 - CASSERQSSYEQYF TGTGCCAGCAGCGAACGACAGAGCTCCTACGAGCAGTACTTC
- TRBJ2-1 TRBV27 - CASSLSHRNEQFF TGTGCCAGCAGTTTATCGCATAGGAATGAGCAGTTCTTC
- TRBJ2-1 TRBV7-2 TRBD2 CASSPSGTSGHNEQFF TGTGCCAGCAGCCCCTCCGGGACTAGCGGCCACAATGAGCAGTTCTTC
once TRBJ1-2 TRBV6-4 - CASSQYSGGNYGYTF TGTGCCAGCAGTCAGTATTCCGGGGGAAACTATGGCTACACCTTC
few TRBJ1-2 TRBV7-8 TRBD1 CASQGGVYGYTF TGTGCCAGCCAGGGGGGGGTCTATGGCTACACCTTC
many TRBJ1-1 TRBV28 - CASSPPTPTEAFF TGTGCCAGCAGTCCCCCGACACCCACTGAAGCTTTCTTT
few TRBJ2-3 TRBV7-2 TRBD2 CASSLSLAGRTDTQYF TGTGCCAGCAGCTTATCACTAGCGGGACGCACGGATACGCAGTATTTT
- TRBJ2-1 TRBV7-2 - CASSLASGVRDELFF TGTGCCAGCAGCTTAGCAAGTGGAGTGAGGGATGAGCTGTTCTTC
- TRBJ1-2 TRBV4-1 - CASSQEGFRRGYGYTF TGCGCCAGCAGCCAAGAAGGGTTTCGGAGGGGCTATGGCTACACCTTC
- TRBJ2-7 TRBV7-9 TRBD2 CASSSLRTSLARYEQYF TGTGCCAGCAGCTCCCTTCGGACTAGCCTCGCCCGATACGAGCAGTACTTC
- TRBJ2-1 TRBV20-1 TRBD1 CSASQGAGRDEQFF TGCAGTGCTAGCCAGGGGGCTGGAAGGGATGAGCAGTTCTTC
- TRBJ2-4 TRBV11-2 - CASSLALGNIQYF TGTGCCAGCAGCTTAGCGTTAGGAAACATTCAGTACTTC
- TRBJ1-3 TRBV27 TRBD1 CASSTGTASGNTIHF TGTGCCAGCAGTACAGGGACAGCCTCTGGAAACACCATACATTTT
- TRBJ2-7 TRBV7-2 TRBD1 CASSIPPDRVAYEQYF TGTGCCAGCAGCATTCCCCCTGACAGGGTCGCCTACGAGCAGTACTTC
many TRBJ1-1 TRBV6-1 TRBD1 CASSSGGLAEAFF TGTGCCAGCAGTTCAGGGGGTTTGGCTGAAGCTTTCTTT
many TRBJ1-1 TRBV7-2 - CASSQQGWTEAFF TGTGCCAGCAGCCAACAGGGCTGGACTGAAGCTTTCTTT
- TRBJ2-3 TRBV7-2 TRBD2 CASSASGTRLTDAQYF TGTGCCAGCAGCGCCTCCGGGACTAGACTCACAGATGCGCAGTATTTT
- TRBJ2-7 TRBV4-3 - CASSLLPSKGPKGEQYF TGCGCCAGTAGCCTCCTCCCGAGTAAGGGGCCAAAGGGCGAGCAGTACTTC
many TRBJ2-3 TRBV27 - CASSLSNWASDTQYF TGTGCCAGCAGTTTATCGAATTGGGCCTCAGATACGCAGTATTTT
once TRBJ2-7 TRBV20-1 - CSARDFQEGGYEQYF TGCAGTGCTAGAGATTTCCAAGAGGGGGGGTACGAGCAGTACTTC
few TRBJ1-1 TRBV2 - CASSETYRVTEAFF TGTGCCAGCAGTGAAACGTACAGGGTGACTGAAGCTTTCTTT
many TRBJ1-3 TRBV27 - CASSTLGSGNTIYF TGTGCCAGCAGTACGTTGGGCTCTGGAAACACCATATATTTT
many TRBJ2-1 TRBV28 - CASKSVTYNEQFF TGTGCCAGCAAGAGCGTAACCTACAATGAGCAGTTCTTC
many TRBJ2-3 TRBV7-6 - CASSLVGTQYF TGTGCCAGCAGCTTAGTGGGTACGCAGTATTTT
- TRBJ1-1 TRBV6-2/TRBV6-3 - CASRQDRGTFF TGTGCCAGCAGACAGGATCGTGGAACTTTCTTT
few TRBJ2-7 TRBV7-2 TRBD2 CASSLVHLGVAGGYEQYF TGTGCCAGCAGCTTAGTGCATCTGGGAGTAGCGGGAGGGTACGAGCAGTACTTC
few TRBJ1-2 TRBV28 TRBD1 CASSRDRAGHGYTF TGTGCCAGCTCCCGGGACAGGGCGGGCCATGGCTACACCTTC
- TRBJ1-1 TRBV19 - CATPPDRWPTEAFF TGTGCCACCCCACCCGACAGGTGGCCCACTGAAGCTTTCTTT
- TRBJ2-5 TRBV20-1 - CSAGASVSQETQYF TGCAGTGCTGGGGCTAGCGTCAGCCAAGAGACCCAGTACTTC
- TRBJ1-4 TRBV4-3 - CASSQDFGTGEKLFF TGCGCCAGCAGCCAAGACTTTGGGACCGGGGAAAAACTGTTTTTT
few TRBJ2-7 TRBV6-6 - CASSYSMLFGGYEQYF TGTGCCAGCAGTTACTCGATGTTGTTTGGAGGGTACGAGCAGTACTTC
few TRBJ2-5 TRBV7-9 - CASSSVGTFEETQYF TGTGCCAGCAGCTCCGTCGGGACATTCGAGGAGACCCAGTACTTC
- TRBJ2-3 TRBV6-9 - CASSYGGISDTQYF TGTGCCAGCAGTTACGGAGGGATAAGTGATACGCAGTATTTT
- TRBJ2-7 TRBV10-3 TRBD2 CAIRAGTSSYNEQYF TGTGCCATCAGAGCCGGGACTAGCTCCTACAATGAGCAGTACTTC
- TRBJ2-3 TRBV28 - CASSPLTGLTFTYEQYF TGTGCCAGCAGTCCTTTGACCGGTCTTACCTTTACCTACGAGCAGTATTTT
many TRBJ2-3 TRBV6-4 - CASSEGRDPDTQYF TGTGCCAGCAGTGAAGGCCGGGACCCAGATACGCAGTATTTT
many TRBJ2-7 TRBV27 - CASSPAVSYEQYF TGTGCCAGCAGCCCTGCGGTCTCCTACGAGCAGTACTTC
few TRBJ2-7 TRBV20-1 TRBD1 CSARSHRGTEQYF TGCAGTGCTAGAAGCCACAGGGGGACCGAGCAGTACTTC
- TRBJ2-5 TRBV20-1 TRBD2 CSARSLKTSGRTRGETQYF TGCAGTGCTAGAAGCTTGAAGACTAGCGGGAGGACAAGGGGAGAGACCCAGTACTTC
- TRBJ2-7 TRBV15 TRBD1 CATSRDRDSRYNEQYF TGTGCCACCAGCAGAGATCGGGACAGCCGCTACAATGAGCAGTACTTC
few TRBJ1-6 TRBV5-1 TRBD1 CASSLQQGLGSPLHF TGCGCCAGCAGCTTACAACAGGGGTTGGGTTCACCCCTCCACTTT
- TRBJ2-7 TRBV6-9 TRBD2 CASSYWASGDSYEQYF TGTGCCAGCAGTTACTGGGCTAGCGGAGACTCCTACGAGCAGTACTTC